This TCR beta chain was captured in a study of cytotoxic CD8 clonotypes in ibrutinib-treated CLL. Overall study: The study recorded mean values of almost 260,000 productive templates and tens of thousands of productive rearrangements per sample.

Study-wide points: Public clonotypes showed up rarely, and on treatment they shrank or held steady.

Germline V CDR1 and CDR2: SGHRS, YFSETQ. This CDR3 contains 16 residues. V lost 4 bases, J lost 2 bases, and 9 bases stayed unmatched. Library input was around 2.1 micrograms of DNA from cryopreserved PBMCs. For this clone: The target antigen is unknown.

Profiled with immunoSEQ multiplex PCR; TCRdb holds only in-frame clones, not every one. The repertoire has 40,000 to 55,000 clones, 75% to 90% of them found once; the top ten carry roughly 22%. Sequenced here: PBMCs, sampled after 24 months of ibrutinib treatment. The J gene is TRBJ2-7, the V gene TRBV5-1; 10 nucleotides agree with TRBD1. The sequence came from a human donor with chronic lymphocytic leukemia. In nucleotides, the CDR3 is TGCGCCAGCAGCGTTTCCGGGACAGGGGTAACCTACGAGCAGTACTTC. It yields the protein CASSVSGTGVTYEQYF.